The text below deals with one T cell receptor beta chain. No antigen is known for it. No much larger clone is present one base from it, and per-base qualities are unavailable. CDR1 and CDR2 were assigned from the germline V gene as SGDLS and YYNGEE. From cysteine to phenylalanine, the CDR3 is 15 amino acids long. Only CDR3 DNA is held: 45 bases, read in frame from base 1. For this chain, trimming is 0 bases at the V end and 6 bases at the J end, and the number of junction bases without a gene match is 2. Libraries were built with RT-PCR. Sequencing was performed on a NextSeq 550. TCRdb redid the processing of the public reads, applying fastp at Q25 and MiXCR, and retained in-frame beta chains. Each record represents a unique CDR3 protein, reported with the most common genes and DNA among its rows. This sample lists roughly 940,000 distinct CDR3 sequences; 15% to 20% were detected once. Roughly 6.4% of the sample goes to the ten largest clones.

The data were obtained in a study of patients and donors after allogeneic stem cell transplantation (dated by TCRdb to between 2020 and 2021). The sample consisted of blood, either unsorted or a sorted T cell fraction (not recorded which). This clonotype originated in a human donor who was either an allogeneic HSCT recipient or a stem cell or donor lymphocyte infusion donor (not recorded which). It is not recorded whose cells these are; they may come from a transplant donor. The rearrangement combines TRBV9 with TRBJ2-7; 14 of the junction bases match TRBD2. Here the CDR3 is given as CASSVDGTSGSEQYF. DNA sequence: TGTGCCAGCAGCGTAGACGGGACTAGCGGGAGCGAGCAGTACTTC.